This T cell receptor beta chain was captured by sequencing in a study of cytomegalovirus exposure and HLA in healthy donors. V shed 2 bases, J shed 4 bases, and the junction held 7 bases outside the gene matches. Germline loops: CDR1 SGHRS, CDR2 YFSETQ. The CDR3 runs 16 residues. As to this clone: Its specificity is not known.

The PCR employed 60 Vbeta primers together with 13 Jbeta primers. In the source study's methods: Per a later analysis, the number of unique TCR beta chains was some 82 million, of which about 11 million were shared. Sequencing was performed with immunoSEQ multiplex PCR; in TCRdb, only in-frame clones are kept and a portion is missing. V and J calls and clone size are those listed in that table; D and trimming were worked out from the DNA. The table has about 190,000 clones, over 75% seen once. Study-level results: The study flagged roughly 150 TCR beta chains as cytomegalovirus-associated. Other equally common chains were less clonally expanded than HLA-associated TCR beta chains, a later analysis showed. Later analysis identified a missense DCLRE1C variant that was linked to TCR beta V- and J-gene trimming.

V and J are TRBV5-1 and TRBJ2-3; 10 bases are shared with TRBD2. The sequenced sample was PBMCs. This clonotype was obtained from a middle-aged man in good health and CMV-seropositive. The CDR3 DNA is TGCGCCAGCAGCTTCCAAGCGGGGGGGCCGTCAGATACGCAGTATTTT. Protein: CASSFQAGGPSDTQYF.